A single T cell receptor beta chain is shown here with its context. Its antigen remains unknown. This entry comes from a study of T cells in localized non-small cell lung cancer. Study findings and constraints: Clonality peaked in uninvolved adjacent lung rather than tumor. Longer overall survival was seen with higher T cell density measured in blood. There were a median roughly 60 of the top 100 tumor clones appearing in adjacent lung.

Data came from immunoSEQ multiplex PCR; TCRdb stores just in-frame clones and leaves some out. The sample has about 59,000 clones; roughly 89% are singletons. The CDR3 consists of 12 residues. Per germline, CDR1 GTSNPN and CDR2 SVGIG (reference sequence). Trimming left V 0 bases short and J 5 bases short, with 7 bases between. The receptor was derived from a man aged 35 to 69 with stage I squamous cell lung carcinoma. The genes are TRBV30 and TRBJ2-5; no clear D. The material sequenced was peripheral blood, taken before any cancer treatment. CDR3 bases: TGTGCCTGGAGTGTACAGCAGGAGACCCAGTACTTC. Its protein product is CAWSVQQETQYF.